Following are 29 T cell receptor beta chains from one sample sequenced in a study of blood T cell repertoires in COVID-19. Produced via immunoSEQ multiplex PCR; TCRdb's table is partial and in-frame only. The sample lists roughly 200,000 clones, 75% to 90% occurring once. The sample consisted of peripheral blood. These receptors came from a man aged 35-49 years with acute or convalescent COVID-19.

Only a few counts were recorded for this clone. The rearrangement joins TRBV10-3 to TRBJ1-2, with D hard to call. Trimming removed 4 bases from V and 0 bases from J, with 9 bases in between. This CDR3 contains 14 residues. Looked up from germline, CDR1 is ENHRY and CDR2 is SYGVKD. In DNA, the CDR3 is TGTGCCATCAGTGCGGGGTTAGCTAACTATGGCTACACCTTC. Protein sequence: CAISAGLANYGYTF.

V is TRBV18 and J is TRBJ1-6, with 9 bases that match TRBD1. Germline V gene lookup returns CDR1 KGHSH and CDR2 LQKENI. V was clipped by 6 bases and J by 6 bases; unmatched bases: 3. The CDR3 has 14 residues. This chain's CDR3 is CASSQQGANSPLHF. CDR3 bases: TGTGCCAGCTCTCAACAGGGGGCTAATTCACCCCTCCACTTT.

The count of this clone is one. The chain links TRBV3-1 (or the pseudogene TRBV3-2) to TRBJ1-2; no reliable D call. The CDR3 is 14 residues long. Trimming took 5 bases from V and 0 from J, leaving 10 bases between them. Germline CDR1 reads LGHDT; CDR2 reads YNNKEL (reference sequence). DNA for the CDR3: TGTGCCAGCAGCATGTTAGCCACTAACTATGGCTACACCTTC. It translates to CASSMLATNYGYTF.

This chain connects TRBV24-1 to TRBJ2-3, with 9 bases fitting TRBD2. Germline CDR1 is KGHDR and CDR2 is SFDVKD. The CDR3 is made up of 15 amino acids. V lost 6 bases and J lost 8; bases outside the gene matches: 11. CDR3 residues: CATSQTALAGSTQYF. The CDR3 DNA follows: TGTGCCACCAGTCAGACAGCCCTAGCGGGGAGTACGCAGTATTTT.

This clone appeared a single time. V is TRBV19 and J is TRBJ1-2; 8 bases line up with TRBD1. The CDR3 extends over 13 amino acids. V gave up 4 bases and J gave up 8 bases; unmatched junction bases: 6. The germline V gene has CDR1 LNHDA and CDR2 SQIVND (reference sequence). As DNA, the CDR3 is TGTGCCAGTAGTACCCCAGGGGGCGCCGGCTACACCTTC. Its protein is CASSTPGGAGYTF.

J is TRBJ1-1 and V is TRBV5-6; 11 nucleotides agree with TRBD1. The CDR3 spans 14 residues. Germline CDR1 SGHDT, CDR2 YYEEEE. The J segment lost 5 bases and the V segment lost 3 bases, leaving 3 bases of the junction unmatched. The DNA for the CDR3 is TGTGCCAGCAGCTACGGGACAGGGGGGACTGAAGCTTTCTTT. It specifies CASSYGTGGTEAFF. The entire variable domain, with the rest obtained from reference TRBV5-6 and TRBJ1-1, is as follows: DAGVTQSPTHLIKTRGQQVTLRCSPKSGHDTVSWYQQALGQGPQFIFQYYEEEERQRGNFPDRFSGHQFPNYSSELNVNALLLGDSALYLCASSYGTGGTEAFFGQGTRLTVV.

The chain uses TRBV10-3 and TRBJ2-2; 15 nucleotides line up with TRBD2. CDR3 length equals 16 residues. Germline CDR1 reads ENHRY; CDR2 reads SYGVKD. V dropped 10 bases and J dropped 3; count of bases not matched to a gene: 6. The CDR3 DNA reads TGTGCCAGCCGGACTAGCGGGGGGGCGTACACCGGGGAGCTGTTTTTT. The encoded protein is CASRTSGGAYTGELFF.

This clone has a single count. The CDR3 protein is CASSLVAGLSGANVLTF. CDR3 DNA: TGTGCCAGTAGTCTCGTCGCGGGACTCTCTGGGGCCAACGTCCTGACTTTC. This rearrangement joins TRBV19 to TRBJ2-6; weak D call: TRBD2 (6 bases). Trimming stripped 5 bases from V and 0 bases from J, with 14 bases between. CDR3 size: 17 residues. Germline V gene data show CDR1 as LNHDA and CDR2 as SQIVND (reference sequence).

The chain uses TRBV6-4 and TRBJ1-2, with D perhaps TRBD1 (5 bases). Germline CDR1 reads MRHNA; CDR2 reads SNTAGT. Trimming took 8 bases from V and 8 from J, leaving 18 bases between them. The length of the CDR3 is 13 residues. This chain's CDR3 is CASSASPGLGYTF. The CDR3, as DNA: TGTGCCAGCTCCGCTTCCCCAGGGTTGGGCTACACCTTC.

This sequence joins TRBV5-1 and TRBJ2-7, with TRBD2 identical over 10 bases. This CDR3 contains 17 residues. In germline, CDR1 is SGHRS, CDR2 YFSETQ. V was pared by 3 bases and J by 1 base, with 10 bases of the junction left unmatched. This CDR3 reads CASSWDRLAGTSYEQYF. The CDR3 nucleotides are TGCGCCAGCAGCTGGGATAGACTAGCGGGTACATCCTACGAGCAGTACTTC.

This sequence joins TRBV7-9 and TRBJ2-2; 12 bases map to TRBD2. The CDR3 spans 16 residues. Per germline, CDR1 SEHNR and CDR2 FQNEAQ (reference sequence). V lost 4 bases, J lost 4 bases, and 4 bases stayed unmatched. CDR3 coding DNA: TGTGCCAGCAGCTCAGGACTAGCGGGGACCACCGGGGAGCTGTTTTTT. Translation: CASSSGLAGTTGELFF. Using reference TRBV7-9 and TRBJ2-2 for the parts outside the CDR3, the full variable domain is DTGVSQNPRHKITKRGQNVTFRCDPISEHNRLYWYRQTLGQGPEFLTYFQNEAQLEKSRLLSDRFSAERPKGSFSTLEIQRTEQGDSAMYLCASSSGLAGTTGELFFGEGSRLTVL.

CDR3: CAWTPGTVNQPQHF. As DNA, the CDR3 is TGTGCCTGGACCCCTGGGACAGTCAATCAGCCCCAGCATTTT. The J gene is TRBJ1-5, the V gene TRBV30; 7 bases match TRBD1. Germline CDR1 GTSNPN, CDR2 SVGIG (reference sequence). The CDR3 consists of 14 residues. V shed 4 bases and J 3 bases; nucleotides not matched to a gene: 6.

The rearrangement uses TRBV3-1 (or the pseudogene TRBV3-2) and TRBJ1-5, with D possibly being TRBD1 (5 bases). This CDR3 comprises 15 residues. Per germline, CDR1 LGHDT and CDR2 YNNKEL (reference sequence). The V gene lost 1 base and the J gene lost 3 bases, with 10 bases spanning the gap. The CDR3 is CASSQADTFNQPQHF. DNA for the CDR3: TGTGCCAGCAGCCAAGCGGACACATTCAATCAGCCCCAGCATTTT.

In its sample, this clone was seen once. The CDR3 spells CASSPLGQGRLEAFF. CDR3 nucleotide sequence: TGTGCCAGCAGTCCCCTTGGACAGGGAAGGTTAGAAGCTTTCTTT. V gene TRBV6-5 combines with J gene TRBJ1-1; 8 bases match TRBD1. V lost 5 bases, J lost 8 bases, and 13 bases stayed unmatched. The V gene's germline CDR1 is MNHEY and CDR2 SVGAGI. The CDR3 totals 15 residues.

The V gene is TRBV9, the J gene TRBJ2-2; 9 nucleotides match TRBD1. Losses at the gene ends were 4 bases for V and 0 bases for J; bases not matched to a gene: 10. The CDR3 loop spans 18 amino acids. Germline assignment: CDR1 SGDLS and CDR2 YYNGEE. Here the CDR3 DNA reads TGTGCCAGCAGCTCACAACTAGGGACAGGGACGAACACCGGGGAGCTGTTTTTT. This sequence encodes CASSSQLGTGTNTGELFF.

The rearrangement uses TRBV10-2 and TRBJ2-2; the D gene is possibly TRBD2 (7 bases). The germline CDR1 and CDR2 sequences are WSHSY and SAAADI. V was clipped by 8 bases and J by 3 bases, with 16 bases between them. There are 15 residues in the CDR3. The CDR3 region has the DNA TGCGCCAGCCGGACTAGGGGGGGGGACACCGGGGAGCTGTTTTTT. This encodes CASRTRGGDTGELFF.

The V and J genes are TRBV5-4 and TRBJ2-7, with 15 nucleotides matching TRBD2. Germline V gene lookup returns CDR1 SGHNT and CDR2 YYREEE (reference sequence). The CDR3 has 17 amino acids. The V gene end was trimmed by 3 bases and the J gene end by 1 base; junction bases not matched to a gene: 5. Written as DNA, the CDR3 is TGTGCCAGCAGCTCTGGGACTAGCGGGGGGCCTTCCTACGAGCAGTACTTC. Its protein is CASSSGTSGGPSYEQYF. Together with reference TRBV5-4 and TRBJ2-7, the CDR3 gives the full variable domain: ETGVTQSPTHLIKTRGQQVTLRCSSQSGHNTVSWYQQALGQGPQFIFQYYREEENGRGNFPPRFSGLQFPNYSSELNVNALELDDSALYLCASSSGTSGGPSYEQYFGPGTRLTVT.

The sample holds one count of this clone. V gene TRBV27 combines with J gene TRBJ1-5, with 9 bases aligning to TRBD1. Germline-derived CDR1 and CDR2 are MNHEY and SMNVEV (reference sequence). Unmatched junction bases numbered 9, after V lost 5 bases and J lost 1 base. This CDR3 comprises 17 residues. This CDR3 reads CASSPLGTGLSNQPQHF. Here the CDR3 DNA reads TGTGCCAGCAGTCCCCTAGGGACAGGGCTGAGCAATCAGCCCCAGCATTTT.

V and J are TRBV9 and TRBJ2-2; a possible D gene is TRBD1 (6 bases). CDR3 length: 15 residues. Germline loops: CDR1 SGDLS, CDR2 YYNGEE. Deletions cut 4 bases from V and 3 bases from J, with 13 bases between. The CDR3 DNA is TGTGCCAGCAGCATCAGGGGTTCGGACACCGGGGAGCTGTTTTTT. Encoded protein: CASSIRGSDTGELFF.

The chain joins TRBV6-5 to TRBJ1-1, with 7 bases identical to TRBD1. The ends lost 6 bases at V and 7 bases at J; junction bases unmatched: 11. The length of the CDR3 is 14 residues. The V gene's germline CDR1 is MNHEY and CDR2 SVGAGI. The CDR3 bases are TGTGCCAGCAGCTTGACAGGGAAGGTTAATGAAGCTTTCTTT. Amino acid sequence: CASSLTGKVNEAFF.

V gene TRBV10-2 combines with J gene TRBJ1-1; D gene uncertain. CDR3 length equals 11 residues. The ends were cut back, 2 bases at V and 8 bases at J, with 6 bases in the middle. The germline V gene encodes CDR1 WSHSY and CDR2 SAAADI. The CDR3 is CASSERAEAFF. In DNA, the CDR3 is TGCGCCAGCAGTGAGCGCGCGGAAGCTTTCTTT.

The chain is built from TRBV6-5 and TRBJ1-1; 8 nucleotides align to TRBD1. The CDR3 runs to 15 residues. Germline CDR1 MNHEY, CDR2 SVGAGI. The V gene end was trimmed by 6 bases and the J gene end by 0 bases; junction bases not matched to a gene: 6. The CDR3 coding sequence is TGTGCCAGCAGAAAGGACAGGGTCCTGAACACTGAAGCTTTCTTT. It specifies CASRKDRVLNTEAFF.

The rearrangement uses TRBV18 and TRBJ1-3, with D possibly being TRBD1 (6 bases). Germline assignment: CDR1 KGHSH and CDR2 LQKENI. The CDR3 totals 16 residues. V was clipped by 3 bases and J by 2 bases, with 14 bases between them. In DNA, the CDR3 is TGTGCCAGCTCACCTAACAGGGCCGCAGCTGGAAACACCATATATTTT. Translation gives CASSPNRAAAGNTIYF.

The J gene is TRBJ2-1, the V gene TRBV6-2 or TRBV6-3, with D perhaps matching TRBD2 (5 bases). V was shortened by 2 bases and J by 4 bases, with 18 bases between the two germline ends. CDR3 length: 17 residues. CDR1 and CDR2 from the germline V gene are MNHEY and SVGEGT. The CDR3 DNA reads TGTGCCAGCAGTTACGGAGGCAGCTCCCCTGCGTACAATGAGCAGTTCTTC. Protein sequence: CASSYGGSSPAYNEQFF.

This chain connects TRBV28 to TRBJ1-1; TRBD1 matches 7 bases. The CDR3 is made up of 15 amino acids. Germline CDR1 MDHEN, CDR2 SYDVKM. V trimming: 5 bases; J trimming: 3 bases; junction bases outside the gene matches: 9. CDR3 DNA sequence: TGTGCCAGCAGTCTCCCTTACAGGGGAGACACTGAAGCTTTCTTT. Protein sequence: CASSLPYRGDTEAFF.

CDR3 protein: CASRPTALNLDLRSGANVLTF. In DNA, the CDR3 is TGTGCCAGCAGACCAACCGCCCTAAACCTAGACCTCCGCTCTGGGGCCAACGTCCTGACTTTC. The rearrangement uses TRBV7-8 and TRBJ2-6, with D hard to call. V lost 6 bases and J 0 bases, leaving 27 bases between the germline ends. The V gene's germline CDR1 is SGHVS and CDR2 FQNEAQ. The CDR3 has 21 residues.

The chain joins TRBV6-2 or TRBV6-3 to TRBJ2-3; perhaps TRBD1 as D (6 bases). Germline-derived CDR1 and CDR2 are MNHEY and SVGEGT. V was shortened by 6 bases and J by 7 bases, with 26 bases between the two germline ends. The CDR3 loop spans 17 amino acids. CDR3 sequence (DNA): TGTGCCAGCAGCGATGAGGCGGTGGCAGGGGTGCGGAATACGCAGTATTTT. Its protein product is CASSDEAVAGVRNTQYF.

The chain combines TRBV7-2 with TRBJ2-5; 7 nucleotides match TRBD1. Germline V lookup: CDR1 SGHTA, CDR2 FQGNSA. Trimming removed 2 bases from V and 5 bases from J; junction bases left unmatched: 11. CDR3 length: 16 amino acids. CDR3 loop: CASSLQGLRGRETQYF. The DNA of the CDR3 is TGTGCCAGCAGCTTACAAGGCCTAAGGGGGCGGGAGACCCAGTACTTC.

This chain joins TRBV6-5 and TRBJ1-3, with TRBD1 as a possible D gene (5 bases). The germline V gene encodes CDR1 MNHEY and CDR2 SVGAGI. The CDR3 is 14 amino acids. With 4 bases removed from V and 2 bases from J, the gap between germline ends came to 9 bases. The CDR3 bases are TGTGCCAGCAGTTGGAGGGGCCCTGGAAACACCATATATTTT. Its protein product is CASSWRGPGNTIYF.